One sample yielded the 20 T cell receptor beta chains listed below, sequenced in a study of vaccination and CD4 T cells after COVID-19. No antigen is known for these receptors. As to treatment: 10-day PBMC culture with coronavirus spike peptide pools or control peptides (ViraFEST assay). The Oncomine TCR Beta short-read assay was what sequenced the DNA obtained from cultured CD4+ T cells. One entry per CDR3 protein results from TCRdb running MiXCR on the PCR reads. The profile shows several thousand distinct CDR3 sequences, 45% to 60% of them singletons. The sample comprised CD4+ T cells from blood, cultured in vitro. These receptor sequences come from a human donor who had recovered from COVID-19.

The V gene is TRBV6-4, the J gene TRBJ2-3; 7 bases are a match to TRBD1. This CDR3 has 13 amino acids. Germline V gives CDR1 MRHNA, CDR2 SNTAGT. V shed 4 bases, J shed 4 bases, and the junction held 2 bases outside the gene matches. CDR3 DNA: TGTGCCAGCAGTGGACAGGGTGCAGATACGCAGTATTTT. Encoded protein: CASSGQGADTQYF.

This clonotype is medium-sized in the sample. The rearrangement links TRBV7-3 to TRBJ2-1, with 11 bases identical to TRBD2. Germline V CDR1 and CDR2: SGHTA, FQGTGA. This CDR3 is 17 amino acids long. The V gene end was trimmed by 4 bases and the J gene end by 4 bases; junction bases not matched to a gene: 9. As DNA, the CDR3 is TGTGCCAGCAGCTACAGGACTAGCGGGTTGCAGTACAATGAGCAGTTCTTC. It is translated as CASSYRTSGLQYNEQFF.

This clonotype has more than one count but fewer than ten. This CDR3 is CASSLRLAQSEQYF. The CDR3 nucleotides read TGTGCCAGCAGCTTAAGACTAGCTCAAAGCGAGCAGTACTTC. This chain uses TRBV7-2 with TRBJ2-7; TRBD2 agrees at 7 bases. J was trimmed by 6 bases and V by 2 bases; bases with no gene match: 7. The CDR3 runs 14 residues. Germline CDR1 is SGHTA and CDR2 is FQGNSA.

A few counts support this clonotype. The chain's CDR3 is CASSFGSGTEAFF. The CDR3 bases are TGTGCCAGCAGCTTTGGATCGGGCACTGAAGCTTTCTTT. The chain recombines TRBV11-2 with TRBJ1-1; D remains unclear. Trimming cost V 3 bases and J 4 bases, with 9 bases left between them. The CDR3 runs to 13 residues. Germline loops: CDR1 SGHAT, CDR2 FQNNGV. The full variable domain, with the rest looked up from reference TRBV11-2 and TRBJ1-1, is EAGVAQSPRYKIIEKRQSVAFWCNPISGHATLYWYQQILGQGPKLLIQFQNNGVVDDSQLPKDRFSAERLKGVDSTLKIQPAKLEDSAVYLCASSFGSGTEAFFGQGTRLTVV.

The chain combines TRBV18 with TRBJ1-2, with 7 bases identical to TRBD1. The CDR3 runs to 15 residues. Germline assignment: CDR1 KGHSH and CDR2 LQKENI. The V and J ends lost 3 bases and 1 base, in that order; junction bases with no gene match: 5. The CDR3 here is CASSPNRGHNYGYTF. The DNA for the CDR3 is TGTGCCAGCTCACCCAACAGGGGACATAACTATGGCTACACCTTC. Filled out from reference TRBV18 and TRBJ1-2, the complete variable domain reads NAGVMQNPRHLVRRRGQEARLRCSPMKGHSHVYWYRQLPEEGLKFMVYLQKENIIDESGMPKERFSAEFPKEGPSILRIQQVVRGDSAAYFCASSPNRGHNYGYTFGSGTRLTVV.

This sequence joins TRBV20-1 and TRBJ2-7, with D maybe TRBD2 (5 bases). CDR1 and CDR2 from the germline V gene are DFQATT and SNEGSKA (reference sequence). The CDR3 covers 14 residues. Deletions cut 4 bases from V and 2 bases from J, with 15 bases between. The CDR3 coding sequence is TGCAGTGCTATTAAGCAGAGGGAGCCCTACGAGCAGTACTTC. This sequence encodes CSAIKQREPYEQYF.

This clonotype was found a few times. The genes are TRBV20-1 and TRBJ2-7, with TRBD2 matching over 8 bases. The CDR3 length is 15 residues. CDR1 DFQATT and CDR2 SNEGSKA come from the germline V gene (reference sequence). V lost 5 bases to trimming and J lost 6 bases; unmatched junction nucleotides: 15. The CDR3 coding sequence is TGCAGTGCTGCCTCCCCGCCCGGGGGGGTCGGCGAGCAGTACTTC. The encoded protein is CSAASPPGGVGEQYF.

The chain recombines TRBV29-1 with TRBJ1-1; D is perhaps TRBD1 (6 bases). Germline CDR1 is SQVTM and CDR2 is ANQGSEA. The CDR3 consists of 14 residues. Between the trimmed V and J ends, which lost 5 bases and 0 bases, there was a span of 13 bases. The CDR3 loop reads CSVRTGRMNTEAFF. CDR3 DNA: TGCAGCGTTCGAACAGGGCGTATGAACACTGAAGCTTTCTTT.

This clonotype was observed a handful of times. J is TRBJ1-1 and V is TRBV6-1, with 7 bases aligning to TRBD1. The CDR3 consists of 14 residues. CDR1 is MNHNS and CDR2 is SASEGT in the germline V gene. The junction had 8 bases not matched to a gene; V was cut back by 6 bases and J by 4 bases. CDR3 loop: CASSGQGGGTEAFF. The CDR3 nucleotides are TGTGCCAGCAGCGGGCAGGGGGGCGGCACTGAAGCTTTCTTT.

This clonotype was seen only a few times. CDR3 loop: CATGRTGGTNNQPQHF. As DNA, the CDR3 is TGTGCTACGGGGCGGACAGGGGGTACTAACAATCAGCCCCAGCATTTT. The gene calls are TRBV19 and TRBJ1-5, with 10 bases that match TRBD1. There are 16 residues in the CDR3. Germline V gene lookup returns CDR1 LNHDA and CDR2 SQIVND (reference sequence). Combining the CDR3 with reference TRBV19 and TRBJ1-5 gives the whole variable domain DGGITQSPKYLFRKEGQNVTLSCEQNLNHDAMYWYRQDPGQGLRLIYYSQIVNDFQKGDIAEGYSVSREKKESFPLTVTSAQKNPTAFYLCATGRTGGTNNQPQHFGDGTRLSIL.

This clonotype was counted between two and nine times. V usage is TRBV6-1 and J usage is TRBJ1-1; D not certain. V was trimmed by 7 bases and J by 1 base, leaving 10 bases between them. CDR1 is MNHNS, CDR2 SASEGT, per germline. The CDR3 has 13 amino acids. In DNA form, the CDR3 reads TGTGCCAGCATATTGGACGGGAACACTGAAGCTTTCTTT. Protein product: CASILDGNTEAFF.

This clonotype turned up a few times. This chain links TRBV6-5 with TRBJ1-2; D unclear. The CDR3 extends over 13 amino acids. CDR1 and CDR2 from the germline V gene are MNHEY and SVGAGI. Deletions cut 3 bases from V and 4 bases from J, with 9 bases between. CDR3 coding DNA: TGTGCCAGCAGTTATTTAGGGTCCTATGGCTACACCTTC. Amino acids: CASSYLGSYGYTF.

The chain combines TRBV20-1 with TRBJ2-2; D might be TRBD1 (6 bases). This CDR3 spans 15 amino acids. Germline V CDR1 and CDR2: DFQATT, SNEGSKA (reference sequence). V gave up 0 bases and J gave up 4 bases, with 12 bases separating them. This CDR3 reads CSARESGVGTGELFF. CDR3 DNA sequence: TGCAGTGCTAGAGAGTCAGGGGTAGGCACCGGGGAGCTGTTTTTT.

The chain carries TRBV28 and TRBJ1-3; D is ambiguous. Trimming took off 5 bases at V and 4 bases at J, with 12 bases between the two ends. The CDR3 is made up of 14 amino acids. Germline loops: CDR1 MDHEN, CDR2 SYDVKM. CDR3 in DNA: TGTGCCAGCAGTAAGGTTGGAGGGGGAAACACCATATATTTT. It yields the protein CASSKVGGGNTIYF.

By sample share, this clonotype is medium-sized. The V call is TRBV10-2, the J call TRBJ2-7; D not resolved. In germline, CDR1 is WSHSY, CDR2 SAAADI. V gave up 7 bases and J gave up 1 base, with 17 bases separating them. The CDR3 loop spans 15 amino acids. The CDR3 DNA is TGCGCCAGCACTGGATCGGCCCTTTATTCCTACGAGCAGTACTTC. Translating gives CASTGSALYSYEQYF.

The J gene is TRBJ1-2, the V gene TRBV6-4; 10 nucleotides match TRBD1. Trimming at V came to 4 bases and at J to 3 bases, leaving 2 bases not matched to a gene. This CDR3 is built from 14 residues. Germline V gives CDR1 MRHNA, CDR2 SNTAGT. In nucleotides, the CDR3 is TGTGCCAGCAGTGCCGGGACAGGGGACTATGGCTACACCTTC. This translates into CASSAGTGDYGYTF.

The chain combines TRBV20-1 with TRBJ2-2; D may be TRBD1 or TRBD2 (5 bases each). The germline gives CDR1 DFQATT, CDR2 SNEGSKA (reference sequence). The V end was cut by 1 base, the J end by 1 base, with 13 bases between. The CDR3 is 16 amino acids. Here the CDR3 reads CSARVEGRRNTGELFF. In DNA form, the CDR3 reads TGCAGTGCTAGAGTCGAGGGACGGAGGAACACCGGGGAGCTGTTTTTT.

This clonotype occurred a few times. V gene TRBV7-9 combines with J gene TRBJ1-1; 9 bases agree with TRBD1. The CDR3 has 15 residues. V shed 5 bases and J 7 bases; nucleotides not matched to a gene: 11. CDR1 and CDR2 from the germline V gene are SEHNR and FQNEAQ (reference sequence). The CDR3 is CASSPRDRVNLEAFF. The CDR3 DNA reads TGTGCCAGCAGCCCGCGGGACAGGGTAAACCTTGAAGCTTTCTTT.

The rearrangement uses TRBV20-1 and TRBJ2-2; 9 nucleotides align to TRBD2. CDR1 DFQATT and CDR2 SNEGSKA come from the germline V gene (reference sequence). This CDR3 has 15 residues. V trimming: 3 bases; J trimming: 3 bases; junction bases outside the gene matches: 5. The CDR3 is CSARVAGVYTGELFF. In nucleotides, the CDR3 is TGCAGTGCTAGGGTAGCGGGGGTATACACCGGGGAGCTGTTTTTT.

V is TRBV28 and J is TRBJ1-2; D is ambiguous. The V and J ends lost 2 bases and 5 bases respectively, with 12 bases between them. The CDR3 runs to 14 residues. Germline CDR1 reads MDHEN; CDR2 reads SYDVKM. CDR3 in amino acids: CASSLAYLGYGYTF. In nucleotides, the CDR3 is TGTGCCAGCAGTTTAGCCTACCTAGGGTATGGCTACACCTTC.